The 29 T cell receptor beta chains in this list originate from one sample, sequenced in a study of T cells in Graves' hyperthyroidism and ophthalmopathy. Amplification of TCR beta CDR3 regions was performed using RNA transcripts as template. The TCR CDR3 first-round RT-PCR relied on the HTBI primer set. TCRdb reprocessed the multiplex PCR reads with MiXCR, giving one entry per CDR3 protein. The sample has 500,000 to 650,000 distinct CDR3 sequences; 17% are singletons. The sequencing sample was made of blood. These receptors were collected from a woman between 18 and 30 years old with Graves' ophthalmopathy.

The gene calls are TRBV19 and TRBJ2-1; D possibly corresponds to TRBD1 (6 bases). This CDR3 contains 11 residues. Germline V gene sequence: CDR1 LNHDA, CDR2 SQIVND (reference sequence). V gave up 3 bases and J gave up 13 bases, with 10 bases separating them. The CDR3 loop is CASSIADSQFF. CDR3 nucleotides: TGTGCCAGTAGTATCGCGGACAGCCAGTTCTTC.

This clonotype was found many times. The chain carries TRBV9 and TRBJ2-2; 11 bases map to TRBD1. Trimming took 3 bases from V and 5 from J; bases not matched to a gene: 6. From germline, CDR1 is SGDLS and CDR2 YYNGEE. The CDR3 is 16 residues long. The CDR3 DNA is TGTGCCAGCAGCGGGGGACAGGGGGGCGTGACCGGGGAGCTGTTTTTT. Translated, it gives CASSGGQGGVTGELFF.

This clonotype was seen many times. The chain is built from TRBV6-1 and TRBJ2-5; possible D gene TRBD1, 6 bases. Germline V CDR1 and CDR2: MNHNS, SASEGT. V dropped 1 base and J dropped 11 bases, with 17 bases sitting between them. The CDR3 extends over 14 amino acids. The CDR3 spells CASSEGLQGSPQYF. The CDR3 DNA follows: TGTGCCAGCAGTGAAGGGCTCCAGGGGTCCCCACAGTACTTC.

This clonotype occurred many times. V is TRBV20-1 and J is TRBJ2-1; no definite D call. This CDR3 contains 13 residues. Between the trimmed V and J ends, which lost 7 bases and 4 bases, there was a span of 14 bases. Per germline, CDR1 DFQATT and CDR2 SNEGSKA (reference sequence). In DNA, the CDR3 is TGCAGTGGGTCTCGGTCTGGGTACAATGAGCAGTTCTTC. This codes for CSGSRSGYNEQFF.

There are many counts of this clonotype. Written as DNA, the CDR3 is TGCAGTGCTCCCGGACAGGGCACTAACTATGGCTACACCTTC. It specifies CSAPGQGTNYGYTF. This rearrangement joins TRBV20-1 to TRBJ1-2, with TRBD1 matching over 8 bases. The CDR3 runs 14 residues. The germline gives CDR1 DFQATT, CDR2 SNEGSKA (reference sequence). Losses at the gene ends were 5 bases for V and 0 bases for J; bases not matched to a gene: 5.

Ten or more counts support this clonotype. This chain uses TRBV11-2 with TRBJ2-1, with D possibly being TRBD2 (7 bases). The V gene's germline CDR1 is SGHAT and CDR2 FQNNGV. There are 15 residues in the CDR3. Trimming cost V 5 bases and J 4 bases, with 15 bases left between them. The CDR3 protein is CASSPGLGGYNEQFF. CDR3 DNA sequence: TGTGCCAGCAGCCCCGGACTAGGGGGGTACAATGAGCAGTTCTTC.

A remark on this clonotype: One junction end does not reproduce the germline sequence, and a read error may be involved. V gene TRBV5-1 combines with J gene TRBJ2-1; TRBD2 might be the D (6 bases). The CDR3 loop spans 16 amino acids. The germline V gene encodes CDR1 SGHRS and CDR2 YFSETQ. CDR3 in amino acids: CASSGQAGPSYNEQFF. CDR3 coding DNA: TGTGCCAGCAGCGGTCAGGCGGGACCATCCTACAATGAGCAGTTCTTC.

This chain links TRBV7-8 with TRBJ1-5; 9 positions agree with TRBD1. CDR3 length equals 17 residues. The germline gives CDR1 SGHVS, CDR2 FQNEAQ. With 4 bases clipped from V and 0 bases from J, the junction kept 7 bases outside the gene matches. The CDR3 sequence is CASSSHRGPNSNQPQHF. In DNA form, the CDR3 reads TGTGCCAGCAGCTCTCACAGGGGGCCCAATAGCAATCAGCCCCAGCATTTT.

This clonotype was recorded at least ten times. J is TRBJ2-3 and V is TRBV7-9; 8 bases are shared with TRBD2. The CDR3 loop spans 16 amino acids. V shed 5 bases and J 0 bases; nucleotides not matched to a gene: 7. Germline V CDR1 and CDR2: SEHNR, FQNEAQ (reference sequence). The CDR3 DNA is TGTGCCAGCAGCCCGATATCGGGGGGGAGCACAGATACGCAGTATTTT. This translates into CASSPISGGSTDTQYF.

The chain combines TRBV28 with TRBJ2-1; 7 bases match TRBD1. V lost 6 bases to trimming and J lost 2 bases; unmatched junction nucleotides: 13. The CDR3 is 17 amino acids. The germline V gene encodes CDR1 MDHEN and CDR2 SYDVKM. In DNA form, the CDR3 reads TGTGCCAGCAGAACACACGTTCGACAGGGCACCTACAATGAGCAGTTCTTC. Translating it yields CASRTHVRQGTYNEQFF.

This clonotype was counted many times. This chain connects TRBV18 to TRBJ1-1; no definite D call. Looked up from germline, CDR1 is KGHSH and CDR2 is LQKENI. The V end lost 2 bases, the J end lost 7 bases, and 8 bases lay between the germline ends. The CDR3 has 12 amino acids. In nucleotides, the CDR3 is TGTGCCAGCTCACCAGAAGGCCTTGAAGCTTTCTTT. Its protein product is CASSPEGLEAFF.

This clonotype was recorded many times. The chain uses TRBV2 and TRBJ2-7; 7 bases fit TRBD2. After removal of 6 bases from V and 4 bases from J, the junction contained 9 bases not matched to a gene. The CDR3 spans 14 residues. The germline CDR1 and CDR2 sequences are SNHLY and FYNNEI. CDR3 bases: TGTGCCAGCAGGGCTATTTCGGGAGGTTACGAGCAGTACTTC. This gives the protein CASRAISGGYEQYF.

V gene TRBV6-1 combines with J gene TRBJ1-2; D uncertain. Trimming removed 6 bases from V and 4 bases from J, with 6 bases in between. The CDR3 length is 11 residues. Germline V gene lookup returns CDR1 MNHNS and CDR2 SASEGT. DNA for the CDR3: TGTGCCAGCAGACGGGGCTATGGCTACACCTTC. It translates to CASRRGYGYTF.

This sequence joins TRBV10-3 and TRBJ2-7; TRBD1 agrees at 7 bases. V lost 4 bases, J lost 2 bases, and 8 bases stayed unmatched. Germline V gives CDR1 ENHRY, CDR2 SYGVKD. The CDR3 consists of 15 residues. CDR3 coding DNA: TGTGCCATCAGTGTGACAGGGACCCTTACCTACGAGCAGTACTTC. This codes for CAISVTGTLTYEQYF.

This clonotype was observed at least ten times. V usage is TRBV27 and J usage is TRBJ1-6, with D possibly TRBD1 on 5 matching bases. V dropped 5 bases and J dropped 6 bases, with 14 bases sitting between them. The length of the CDR3 is 15 residues. Germline CDR1 MNHEY, CDR2 SMNVEV (reference sequence). CDR3 sequence: CASSVQGWGNSPLHF. DNA of the CDR3: TGTGCCAGCAGTGTGCAGGGTTGGGGTAATTCACCCCTCCACTTT.

This clonotype was counted many times. J is TRBJ2-2 and V is TRBV3-1; TRBD1 matches 7 bases. This CDR3 spans 16 amino acids. V lost 7 bases and J lost 3; bases outside the gene matches: 11. Germline CDR1 LGHDT, CDR2 YNNKEL (reference sequence). CDR3 amino acids: CASTRTGTADTGELFF. DNA of the CDR3: TGTGCCAGCACCCGTACCGGGACAGCAGACACCGGGGAGCTGTTTTTT.

This chain uses TRBV7-9 with TRBJ2-2; maybe TRBD1 (5 bases). Germline V gives CDR1 SEHNR, CDR2 FQNEAQ (reference sequence). With 4 bases removed from V and 0 bases from J, the gap between germline ends came to 12 bases. The CDR3 is 16 residues long. CDR3 sequence reads: CASSSYSGTNTGELFF. CDR3 sequence (DNA): TGTGCCAGCAGCTCGTACTCAGGGACGAACACCGGGGAGCTGTTTTTT. The full variable domain, rest sourced from reference TRBV7-9 and TRBJ2-2, is DTGVSQNPRHKITKRGQNVTFRCDPISEHNRLYWYRQTLGQGPEFLTYFQNEAQLEKSRLLSDRFSAERPKGSFSTLEIQRTEQGDSAMYLCASSSYSGTNTGELFFGEGSRLTVL.

This clonotype was recorded at least ten times. The CDR3 region is CASSEEVWNTEAFF. The CDR3 DNA is TGTGCCAGCAGTGAAGAGGTGTGGAACACTGAAGCTTTCTTT. This sequence joins TRBV6-1 and TRBJ1-1; D unclear. Germline V gene lookup returns CDR1 MNHNS and CDR2 SASEGT. The CDR3 has 14 amino acids. Trimming left V 1 base short and J 1 base short, with 7 bases between.

This clonotype was seen a few times. The CDR3 nucleotides are TGCAGTGCTAGGCAGTGGGACGGGAACACTGAAGCTTTCTTT. Translating gives CSARQWDGNTEAFF. This chain joins TRBV20-1 and TRBJ1-1; perhaps TRBD1 as D (5 bases). The CDR3 extends over 14 amino acids. Germline V CDR1 and CDR2: DFQATT, SNEGSKA (reference sequence). The V end was cut by 3 bases, the J end by 1 base, with 12 bases between.

This clonotype was picked up many times. The gene calls are TRBV5-1 and TRBJ2-7; D uncertain. From germline, CDR1 is SGHRS and CDR2 YFSETQ. This CDR3 is built from 17 residues. Trimming removed 0 bases at V and 0 bases at J, with 16 bases between. The CDR3 coding sequence is TGCGCCAGCAGCTTGGGCTTGGGTAGCTGGAGCTCCTACGAGCAGTACTTC. It yields the protein CASSLGLGSWSSYEQYF.

The V gene is TRBV15, the J gene TRBJ2-1; possibly TRBD2 for D (5 bases). V gave up 0 bases and J gave up 5 bases, with 11 bases separating them. This CDR3 comprises 15 residues. Germline values: CDR1 LNHNV, CDR2 YYDKDF (reference sequence). CDR3 protein: CATSRDGKEHNEQFF. The CDR3 DNA sequence: TGTGCCACCAGCAGAGACGGGAAGGAGCACAATGAGCAGTTCTTC.

V and J are TRBV7-9 and TRBJ1-1; a possible D gene is TRBD1 (5 bases). V was shortened by 5 bases and J by 3 bases, with 10 bases between the two germline ends. The CDR3 spans 13 residues. Germline CDR1 is SEHNR and CDR2 is FQNEAQ (reference sequence). DNA for the CDR3: TGTGCCAGCAGCAAGCTAGGGGACACTGAAGCTTTCTTT. This encodes CASSKLGDTEAFF.

The rearrangement links TRBV6-1 to TRBJ2-3, with D perhaps given as TRBD1 or TRBD2 (5 bases each). The CDR3 sequence is 14 residues long. Germline loops: CDR1 MNHNS, CDR2 SASEGT. V was pared by 8 bases and J by 0 bases, with 12 bases between. This chain's CDR3 is CASGDGSSTDTQYF. In DNA form, the CDR3 reads TGTGCCAGCGGGGACGGCTCTAGCACAGATACGCAGTATTTT.

The chain employs TRBV10-3 and TRBJ1-5; D unresolved. The CDR3 loop spans 15 amino acids. The V gene's germline CDR1 is ENHRY and CDR2 SYGVKD. The ends were cut back, 0 bases at V and 8 bases at J, with 14 bases in the middle. CDR3 DNA sequence: TGTGCCATCAGTGAGTCTTGGGAGTCCGTAGAGCCCCAGCATTTT. It translates to CAISESWESVEPQHF.

This clonotype was observed at least ten times. The chain carries TRBV11-2 and TRBJ2-5; 7 positions agree with TRBD1. The V gene's germline CDR1 is SGHAT and CDR2 FQNNGV. After removal of 7 bases from V and 2 bases from J, the junction contained 7 bases not matched to a gene. This CDR3 region has 14 residues. The CDR3 DNA reads as TGTGCCAGCACATCGTGGGGACAGCAAGAGACCCAGTACTTC. This gives the protein CASTSWGQQETQYF.

This clonotype showed up many times. V is TRBV30 and J is TRBJ1-2; 10 positions match TRBD1. Germline CDR1 reads GTSNPN; CDR2 reads SVGIG (reference sequence). The CDR3 extends over 13 amino acids. V dropped 6 bases and J dropped 2; count of bases not matched to a gene: 3. CDR3 nucleotide sequence: TGTGCCTGCCGGGACAGGGGAAACTATGGCTACACCTTC. This translates into CACRDRGNYGYTF.

This clonotype was recorded many times. V and J are TRBV12-3 or TRBV12-4 and TRBJ2-7, with 10 bases lining up with TRBD2. J was trimmed by 1 base and V by 3 bases; bases with no gene match: 3. This CDR3 region has 15 residues. CDR3 DNA: TGTGCCAGCAGTTTTAGCGGGGGGAATTCCTACGAGCAGTACTTC. It specifies CASSFSGGNSYEQYF.

In this sample, this clonotype turned up many times. V and J are TRBV5-6 and TRBJ2-4, with 7 bases lining up with TRBD1. CDR1 is SGHDT and CDR2 is YYEEEE in the germline V gene. The CDR3 is 15 amino acids. With V trimmed by 5 bases and J by 0 bases, 5 bases remained unmatched. In DNA form, the CDR3 reads TGTGCCAGCAGTATACAGGGGCTAGCCAAAAACATTCAGTACTTC. It is translated as CASSIQGLAKNIQYF.

This clonotype was picked up many times. The rearrangement joins TRBV27 to TRBJ2-3; 8 bases are shared with TRBD1. Per germline, CDR1 MNHEY and CDR2 SMNVEV (reference sequence). The CDR3 contains 13 residues. The junction had 6 bases not matched to a gene; V was cut back by 7 bases and J by 6 bases. The CDR3 is CASTSGGWDTQYF. The CDR3 DNA is TGTGCCAGCACCTCAGGGGGCTGGGATACGCAGTATTTT.